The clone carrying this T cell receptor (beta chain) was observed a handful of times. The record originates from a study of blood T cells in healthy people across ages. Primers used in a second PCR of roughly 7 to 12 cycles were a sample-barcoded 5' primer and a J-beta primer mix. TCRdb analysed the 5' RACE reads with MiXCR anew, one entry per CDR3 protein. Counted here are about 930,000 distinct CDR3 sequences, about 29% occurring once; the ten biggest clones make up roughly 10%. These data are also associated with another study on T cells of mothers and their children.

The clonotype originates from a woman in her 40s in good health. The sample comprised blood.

The CDR3 DNA sequence: TGTGCCAGCAGTGATTCAGGGGGGGGTTATGAGACCCAGTACTTC. Translation: CASSDSGGGYETQYF. V gene TRBV6-1 combines with J gene TRBJ2-5, with D perhaps given as TRBD1 or TRBD2 (7 bases each). Trimming took 3 bases from V and 5 from J, leaving 16 bases between them. The CDR3 has 15 residues. CDR1 MNHNS and CDR2 SASEGT come from the germline V gene.